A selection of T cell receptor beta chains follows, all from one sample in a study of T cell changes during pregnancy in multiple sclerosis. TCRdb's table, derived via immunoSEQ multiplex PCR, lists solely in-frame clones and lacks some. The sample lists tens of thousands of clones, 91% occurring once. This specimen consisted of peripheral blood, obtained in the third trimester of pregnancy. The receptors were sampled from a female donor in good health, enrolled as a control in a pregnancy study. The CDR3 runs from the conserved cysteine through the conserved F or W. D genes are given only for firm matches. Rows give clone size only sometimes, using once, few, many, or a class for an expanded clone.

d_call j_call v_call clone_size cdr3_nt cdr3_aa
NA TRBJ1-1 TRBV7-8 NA TGTGCCAGCAGCTTAAATTACGGGGGGGTCACTGAAGCTTTCTTT CASSLNYGGVTEAFF
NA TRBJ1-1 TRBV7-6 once TGTGCCAGCAGCCGTGACGGGGCTGAAGCTTTCTTT CASSRDGAEAFF
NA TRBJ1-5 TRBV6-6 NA TGTGCCAGCAGCGACAGCGGGGTTCGCCAGCCCCAGCATTTT CASSDSGVRQPQHF
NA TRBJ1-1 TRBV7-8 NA TGTGCCAGCAGCTTCCTACGGCCGGGACTCCAAGGTGGTGAAGCTTTCTTT CASSFLRPGLQGGEAFF
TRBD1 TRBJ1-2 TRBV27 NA TGTGCCAGCAGTAGACAGGGGAGAAGTAACTATGGCTACACCTTC CASSRQGRSNYGYTF
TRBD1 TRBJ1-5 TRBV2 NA TGTGCCAGCAGCCAGGACAGGGGATATCAGCCCCAGCATTTT CASSQDRGYQPQHF
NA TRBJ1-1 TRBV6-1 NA TGTGCCAGCAGTGAAGTTGGGTGGGGAGGAGTAGGACGTGAAGCTTTCTTT CASSEVGWGGVGREAFF
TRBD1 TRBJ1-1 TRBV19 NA TGTGCCAGTAGTAGGGGACAGGGGGGAACTGAAGCTTTCTTT CASSRGQGGTEAFF
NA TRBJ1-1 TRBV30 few TGTGCCTGGCCCCGGGTTGAAGCTTTCTTT CAWPRVEAFF
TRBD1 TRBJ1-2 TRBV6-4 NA TGTGCCAGCAGTGACCCCCCCAGGGGGAGGAGGGTCAACTATGGCTACACCTTC CASSDPPRGRRVNYGYTF
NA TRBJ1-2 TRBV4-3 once TGCGCCAGCAGCCAAGACGTTCCCTCAGGATATGGCTACACCTTC CASSQDVPSGYGYTF
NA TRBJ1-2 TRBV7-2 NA TGTGCCAGCAGCCCTTCAGGGGATGGTGGCTACACCTTC CASSPSGDGGYTF
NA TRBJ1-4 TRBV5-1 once TGCGCCAGCAGCCGGGGGGGATCGGTTGAAAAACTGTTTTTT CASSRGGSVEKLFF
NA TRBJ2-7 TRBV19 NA TGTGCCAGTAGTTCCCCTGGACAGATCTCCTACGAGCAGTACTTC CASSSPGQISYEQYF
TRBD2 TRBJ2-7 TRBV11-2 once TGTGCCAGCAGCTTAGGGCCTAGCGGCTACGAGCAGTACTTC CASSLGPSGYEQYF
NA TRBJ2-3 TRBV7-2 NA TGTGCCAGCAGCCCGGCGCTGGGCCGTAAAGTGAATACGCAGTATTTT CASSPALGRKVNTQYF
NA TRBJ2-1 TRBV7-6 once TGTGCCAGCAGCTTAGGCGGGAAAAATGAGCAGTTCTTC CASSLGGKNEQFF
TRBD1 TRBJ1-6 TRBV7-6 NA TGTGCCAGCAGCCACCGGGACAGGGGGGAGACACCCCTCCACTTT CASSHRDRGETPLHF
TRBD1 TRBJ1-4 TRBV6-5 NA TGTGCCAGCAGTTACTGGACAGGGACTAATGAAAAACTGTTTTTT CASSYWTGTNEKLFF
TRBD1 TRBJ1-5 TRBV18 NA TGTGCCAGCTCACCGTCACAGGGGAATCAGCCCCAGCATTTT CASSPSQGNQPQHF
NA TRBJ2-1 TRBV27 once TGTGCCAGCAGTTTAATAGCGGCGATTCCCTACAATGAGCAGTTCTTC CASSLIAAIPYNEQFF
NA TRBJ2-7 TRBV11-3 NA TGTGCCAGCAGCCTAACCGGACAGTCCTACGAGCAGTACTTC CASSLTGQSYEQYF
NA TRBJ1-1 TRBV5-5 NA TGTGCCAGCAGCTTACAACCCGACAGGAACACTGAAGCTTTCTTT CASSLQPDRNTEAFF
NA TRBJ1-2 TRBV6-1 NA TGTGCCAGCAGTGAAGGACAGAACTATGGCTACACCTTC CASSEGQNYGYTF
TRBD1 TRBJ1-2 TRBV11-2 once TGTGCCAGCAGCTTGGGACAGGGGGGCGCTGGCTACACCTTC CASSLGQGGAGYTF
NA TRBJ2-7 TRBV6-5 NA TGTGCCAGCAGTTACGGGCTCTCCTACGAGCAGTACTTC CASSYGLSYEQYF
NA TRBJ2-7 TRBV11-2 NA TGTGCCAGCAGCTTAGGGCTAGCTGGTGAGCAGTACTTC CASSLGLAGEQYF
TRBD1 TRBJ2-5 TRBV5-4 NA TGTGCCAGCGCCCTGGGTGGACAGGGAGTTGAGACCCAGTACTTC CASALGGQGVETQYF
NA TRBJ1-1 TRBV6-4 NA TGTGCCAGCAGTCCCAGGGCGAACACTGAAGCTTTCTTT CASSPRANTEAFF
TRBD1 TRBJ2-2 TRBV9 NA TGTGCCAGCAGCGTAGGGGGGACAGGGCCGAACACCGGGGAGCTGTTTTTT CASSVGGTGPNTGELFF
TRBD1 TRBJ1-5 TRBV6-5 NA TGTGCCAGCAGTGACCCAGGGGGTCAGCCCCAGCATTTT CASSDPGGQPQHF
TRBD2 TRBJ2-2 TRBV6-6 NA TGTGCCAGCAGGCTAGCGGGGGGGCCCGGGGAGCTGTTTTTT CASRLAGGPGELFF
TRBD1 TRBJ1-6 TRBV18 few TGTGCCAGCTCACTTTCTCGGACAGGGGGCATTAATTCACCCCTCCACTTT CASSLSRTGGINSPLHF
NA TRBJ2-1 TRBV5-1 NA TGCGCCAGCAGCTTGACGTCCCCTCAGAATGAGCAGTTCTTC CASSLTSPQNEQFF
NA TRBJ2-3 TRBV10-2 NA TGCGCCAGCAAGGCAGCGGGAGATACGCAGTATTTT CASKAAGDTQYF
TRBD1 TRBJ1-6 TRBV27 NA TGTGCCAGCAGTCCATTGGGACAGGGGTCCTATAATTCACCCCTCCACTTT CASSPLGQGSYNSPLHF